The table lists the clone carrying this T cell receptor beta chain with many counts. The antigen remains unidentified. The data were obtained in a study of neurological immune-mediated disorders. Overall study findings and caveats: Patients with HTLV-1-associated myelopathy showed the most TCR clonal expansion. Those with multiple sclerosis showed the least, falling below healthy controls.

Synthesis of cDNA used 5'RACE (with 10-nucleotide random UMIs). MiXCR, applied by TCRdb to the 5' RACE reads, yields one record per CDR3 protein. The profile shows some 49,000 distinct CDR3 sequences, approximately 14% of them singletons. The CDR3 has 13 amino acids. Trimming shortened V by 1 base and J by 5 bases, and 6 bases separated the two germline ends. Germline V gene data show CDR1 as LGHDT and CDR2 as YNNKEL (reference sequence). Described time point: longitudinal time-point 2. The unsorted libraries were generated from a total of 2 million PBMCs, which had been stored in RNAlater at -80 C. The J gene is TRBJ2-1, the V gene TRBV3-1; D remains ambiguous. The receptor's source is a male donor with HTLV-1-associated myelopathy (HAM/TSP). Specimen: PBMCs. CDR3: CASSQASNNEQFF. CDR3 nucleotide sequence: TGTGCCAGCAGCCAAGCCTCGAACAATGAGCAGTTCTTC.